The text below deals with one T cell receptor beta chain. The V and J ends lost 4 bases and 4 bases respectively, with 14 bases between them. This CDR3 is 15 amino acids long. In germline, CDR1 is SGHTA, CDR2 FQGNSA. The assay was immunoSEQ multiplex PCR, and TCRdb's table has in-frame clones only and misses some. The sample lists over 200,000 clones; just under 90% were seen once. The data were taken from a study of blood T cell repertoires in COVID-19. Turning to the study itself: Italy, Spain and the United States were the sources of the convalescent and acute COVID-19 samples. PBMCs, B-cell-depleted T cells, or T cells provided the cDNA or gDNA that made up the material.

This receptor was identified in a man aged 55 to 70 who had recovered from COVID-19. The sample comprised peripheral blood. The J gene is TRBJ1-5, the V gene TRBV7-2; a possible D gene is TRBD1 (6 bases). The CDR3 loop is CASSSTGTPNQPQHF. The CDR3 region has the DNA TGTGCCAGCAGCTCAACCGGGACACCGAATCAGCCCCAGCATTTT.